A single sample gave rise to the 18 T cell receptor beta chains below, sequenced in a study of molecular identifiers for immune sequencing clone quantification. Each CDR3 protein is one row after TCRdb ran MiXCR on the PCR reads. Seen here are roughly 50,000 distinct CDR3 sequences, under 30% observed once, and the top ten hold 1.5% to 2%. The sample taken for sequencing was naive CD8+ T cells from blood, with Jurkat cell RNA spiked in. Subset defined: FACS-sorted CD8+CD4-CCR7+CD45RA+ naive T cells. The receptors here all came from a human donor in good health. Some libraries in this study had Jurkat cell RNA spiked in.

About this clonotype itself: A read error is possible here, since a much larger clone lies one base away. V usage is TRBV13 and J usage is TRBJ2-2; D remains unclear. This CDR3 comprises 11 residues. V was clipped by 10 bases and J by 3 bases, with 6 bases between them. CDR1 PRHDT and CDR2 FYEKMQ come from the germline V gene (reference sequence). CDR3 coding DNA: TGTGCCACCTCCTACACCGGGGAGCTGTTTTTT. Translated: CATSYTGELFF.

This clonotype came up a few times. V is TRBV12-3 or TRBV12-4 and J is TRBJ1-4; D is uncertain. There are 16 residues in the CDR3. V was clipped by 7 bases and J by 0 bases, with 15 bases between them. The CDR3 region is CASTLRVVATNEKLFF. CDR3 DNA sequence: TGTGCCAGCACCCTTCGGGTCGTGGCAACTAATGAAAAACTGTTTTTT.

Many counts were recorded for this clonotype. The gene calls are TRBV19 and TRBJ1-1; 10 nucleotides align to TRBD1. This CDR3 has 14 residues. Per the germline V gene, CDR1 is LNHDA and CDR2 is SQIVND (reference sequence). Losses at the gene ends were 4 bases for V and 6 bases for J; bases not matched to a gene: 5. Here the CDR3 reads CASSRQGAASEAFF. For the CDR3, the DNA is TGTGCCAGTAGTAGACAGGGGGCAGCTTCTGAAGCTTTCTTT.

On this clonotype: One base away lies a much larger clone, so this may be a sequencing read error. The rearrangement links TRBV20-1 to TRBJ2-5; D perhaps matches TRBD1 (6 bases). In germline, CDR1 is DFQATT, CDR2 SNEGSKA (reference sequence). This CDR3 spans 15 amino acids. CDR3 loop: CGARSQTGTMETQYF. DNA for the CDR3: TGCGGTGCTCGAAGTCAAACAGGGACGATGGAGACCCAGTACTTC.

This clonotype was counted many times. The chain joins TRBV6-1 to TRBJ1-4; the match to TRBD1 covers 7 bases. The CDR3 consists of 16 residues. J was trimmed by 4 bases and V by 1 base; bases with no gene match: 6. CDR1 is MNHNS and CDR2 is SASEGT in the germline V gene. Written as DNA, the CDR3 is TGTGCCAGCAGTGAAGTCGGGGACAGTTTTAATGAAAAACTGTTTTTT. Protein: CASSEVGDSFNEKLFF.

The chain uses TRBV4-3 and TRBJ2-1; 7 bases align to TRBD2. The V segment lost 0 bases and the J segment 5 bases; nucleotides outside the gene matches: 1. This CDR3 has 14 amino acids. Germline CDR1 and CDR2: LGHNA and YSLEER. CDR3 residues: CASSQDGTNNEQFF. The CDR3 nucleotides are TGCGCCAGCAGCCAAGACGGGACTAACAATGAGCAGTTCTTC.

This clonotype was observed many times. The chain joins TRBV29-1 to TRBJ2-5; 11 bases align to TRBD2. The J segment lost 5 bases and the V segment lost 3 bases, leaving 8 bases of the junction unmatched. The CDR3 sequence is 15 residues long. Germline V gives CDR1 SQVTM, CDR2 ANQGSEA. The CDR3 bases are TGCAGCGTTGACGGACTAGCGGGCGGCTGGGAGACCCAGTACTTC. This sequence encodes CSVDGLAGGWETQYF.

Points on this clonotype: This may be a read error, as it is one base from a much larger clone. This chain uses TRBV14 with TRBJ1-5; the D is unclear. Trimming removed 0 bases from V and 9 bases from J, with 18 bases in between. The CDR3 loop spans 16 amino acids. Germline assignment: CDR1 SGHDN and CDR2 FVKESK. The CDR3 is CASSQDLWEWNPPQHF. CDR3 coding DNA: TGTGCCAGCAGCCAAGATCTTTGGGAGTGGAACCCGCCCCAGCATTTT.

This clonotype has a handful of counts. This chain uses TRBV9 with TRBJ2-2; D unresolved. This CDR3 region has 12 residues. Germline assignment: CDR1 SGDLS and CDR2 YYNGEE. V lost 4 bases and J lost 2, with 3 bases in between. The CDR3 is CASSTNTGELFF. CDR3 DNA: TGTGCCAGCAGCACTAACACCGGGGAGCTGTTTTTT.

The sample holds many counts of this clonotype. The rearrangement uses TRBV6-5 and TRBJ1-1; D is ambiguous. Trimming took off 4 bases at V and 0 bases at J, with 9 bases between the two ends. The CDR3 covers 14 residues. Germline V gene lookup returns CDR1 MNHEY and CDR2 SVGAGI. As DNA, the CDR3 is TGTGCCAGCAGTTTAGGCAGCGTGAACACTGAAGCTTTCTTT. Translation: CASSLGSVNTEAFF.

As for this clonotype: A much larger clone lies a single base off, so this may be a read error. The chain couples TRBV14 to TRBJ1-4, with a possible D match to TRBD1 (5 bases). This CDR3 is 14 amino acids long. CDR1 and CDR2 (germline): SGHDN, FVKESK. CDR3 sequence reads: CASSLDGTNEKLLF. The CDR3 nucleotides read TGTGCCAGCAGCCTCGACGGGACTAATGAAAAACTGCTTTTT.

This clonotype was counted at least ten times. The chain recombines TRBV7-9 with TRBJ2-3, with 12 bases that match TRBD2. The J segment lost 1 base and the V segment lost 5 bases, leaving 4 bases of the junction unmatched. Germline V gives CDR1 SEHNR, CDR2 FQNEAQ (reference sequence). The CDR3 covers 16 residues. The CDR3 region is CASSTRTSGGTDTQYF. The CDR3 DNA is TGTGCCAGCAGCACTAGGACTAGCGGGGGCACAGATACGCAGTATTTT.

This clonotype was detected many times. The chain is built from TRBV19 and TRBJ2-7; TRBD1 is a possible D gene (6 bases). The germline gives CDR1 LNHDA, CDR2 SQIVND (reference sequence). V shed 3 bases and J shed 5 bases, with 11 bases lying between them. This CDR3 spans 13 amino acids. This chain's CDR3 is CASSIDRSHEQYF. CDR3 DNA sequence: TGTGCCAGTAGTATTGACAGGTCCCACGAGCAGTACTTC.

This clonotype was detected many times. CDR3 sequence reads: CASSLDGPGGSEQYF. CDR3 in DNA: TGTGCCAGCAGCTTAGATGGGCCAGGGGGCAGCGAGCAGTACTTC. The chain employs TRBV11-2 and TRBJ2-7; 8 bases are shared with TRBD1. J was trimmed by 6 bases and V by 0 bases; bases with no gene match: 7. This CDR3 has 15 amino acids. Germline lookup yields CDR1 SGHAT and CDR2 FQNNGV. Variable domain in full (rest from reference TRBV11-2 and TRBJ2-7): EAGVAQSPRYKIIEKRQSVAFWCNPISGHATLYWYQQILGQGPKLLIQFQNNGVVDDSQLPKDRFSAERLKGVDSTLKIQPAKLEDSAVYLCASSLDGPGGSEQYFGPGTRLTVT.

This clonotype was observed many times. V is TRBV7-8 and J is TRBJ2-7; 9 nucleotides line up with TRBD2. This CDR3 is built from 15 residues. CDR1 and CDR2 from the germline V gene are SGHVS and FQNEAQ. The junction had 2 bases not matched to a gene; V was cut back by 1 base and J by 1 base. CDR3 nucleotides: TGTGCCAGCAGCTTAGTAGCGGGGGTGTCCTACGAGCAGTACTTC. It translates to CASSLVAGVSYEQYF.

This clonotype was counted ten times or more. This chain joins TRBV27 and TRBJ1-1; 7 positions match TRBD1. Trimming cost V 3 bases and J 4 bases; bases outside gene matches: 5. This CDR3 region has 14 residues. Germline lookup yields CDR1 MNHEY and CDR2 SMNVEV (reference sequence). CDR3 nucleotides: TGTGCCAGCAGTTTGAAAGGGGGCGGCACTGAAGCTTTCTTT. Its protein product is CASSLKGGGTEAFF.

This clonotype has at least ten counts. The genes are TRBV12-3 or TRBV12-4 and TRBJ2-5; D is uncertain. The CDR3 covers 14 residues. Between the trimmed V and J ends, which lost 6 bases and 1 base, there was a span of 12 bases. This CDR3 reads CASSPNDGQETQYF. Here the CDR3 DNA reads TGTGCCAGCAGCCCAAACGACGGCCAAGAGACCCAGTACTTC.

Concerning this clonotype: This may come from a read error, since a much larger clone is one base off. The V and J genes are TRBV5-1 and TRBJ2-3; D gene uncertain. The length of the CDR3 is 14 residues. Germline values: CDR1 SGHRS, CDR2 YFSETQ. The CDR3 bases are TGCGCCAGCAGCGCGGACGGAAAAGTAGATACGCGGTATTTT. It specifies CASSADGKVDTRYF.